Detailed here is one T cell receptor (beta chain). TCRdb re-called the RT-PCR reads with MiXCR, one entry per CDR3 protein. The sample holds about 680,000 distinct CDR3 sequences, about 14% seen once. The CDR3 contains 16 residues. Between the trimmed V and J ends, which lost 3 bases and 0 bases, there was a span of 12 bases. Germline V lookup: CDR1 KGHSH, CDR2 LQKENI. The gene calls are TRBV18 and TRBJ2-1; no firm D call. The sequence was obtained from a female donor in good health, serving as a healthy control. Sequencing input: memory CD4+ T cells from blood. The CDR3 region has the DNA TGTGCCAGCTCACCCCGCCTCCCAAGCTCCTACAATGAGCAGTTCTTC. Translated, it gives CASSPRLPSSYNEQFF.